This T cell receptor (beta chain) was profiled in a study of blood T cell repertoires in COVID-19. Turning to the study itself: Both acute and convalescent COVID-19 samples were obtained from the United States, Italy and Spain. Sources were T cells, B-cell-depleted T cells, or PBMCs; the material itself was cDNA or gDNA.

Per the authors' pipeline: Counts of nucleated cells, estimated from reference gene primer amplification, were obtained. The repertoire was sequenced with immunoSEQ multiplex PCR; TCRdb's copy has only in-frame clones and lacks some. V, J and clone size were drawn from that table, and D and trimming were deduced from the DNA. The data show under 300,000 clones, roughly 80% seen once. CDR3 length: 14 amino acids. J gave up 6 bases and V 4 bases, and 4 bases lay outside the gene matches. Germline assignment: CDR1 SGHRS and CDR2 YFSETQ. This sequence joins TRBV5-1 and TRBJ1-6; the match to TRBD1 covers 7 bases. Sequencing input: peripheral blood. The source is a woman over 75 with active or convalescent COVID-19. CDR3 coding DNA: TGCGCCAGCAGCCTACAGGGGCCTAATTCACCCCTCCACTTT. Protein product: CASSLQGPNSPLHF.